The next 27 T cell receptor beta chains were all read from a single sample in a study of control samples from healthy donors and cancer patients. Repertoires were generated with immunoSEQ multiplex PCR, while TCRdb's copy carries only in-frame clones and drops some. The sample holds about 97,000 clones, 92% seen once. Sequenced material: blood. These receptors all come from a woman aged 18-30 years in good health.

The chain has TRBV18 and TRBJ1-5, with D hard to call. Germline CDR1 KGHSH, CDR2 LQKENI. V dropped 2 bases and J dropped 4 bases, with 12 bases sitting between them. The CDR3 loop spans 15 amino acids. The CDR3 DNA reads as TGTGCCAGCTCACCAGAGAAAGGACCTAATCAGCCCCAGCATTTT. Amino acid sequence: CASSPEKGPNQPQHF.

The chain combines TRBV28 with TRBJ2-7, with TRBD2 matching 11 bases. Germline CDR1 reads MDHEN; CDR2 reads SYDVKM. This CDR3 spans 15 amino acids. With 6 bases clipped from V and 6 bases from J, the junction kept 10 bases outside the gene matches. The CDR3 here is CASSGSGRALVEQYF. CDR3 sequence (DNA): TGTGCCAGCAGCGGTAGCGGGAGGGCCCTAGTCGAGCAGTACTTC. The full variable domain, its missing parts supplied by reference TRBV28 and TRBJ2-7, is DVKVTQSSRYLVKRTGEKVFLECVQDMDHENMFWYRQDPGLGLRLIYFSYDVKMKEKGDIPEGYSVSREKKERFSLILESASTNQTSMYLCASSGSGRALVEQYFGPGTRLTVT.

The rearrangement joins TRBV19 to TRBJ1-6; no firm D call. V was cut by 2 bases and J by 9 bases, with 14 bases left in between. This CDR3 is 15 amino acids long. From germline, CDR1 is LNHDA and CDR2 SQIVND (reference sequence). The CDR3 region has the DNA TGTGCCAGTAGTATATCGGTACGGTGGGGTTCACCCCTCCACTTT. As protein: CASSISVRWGSPLHF.

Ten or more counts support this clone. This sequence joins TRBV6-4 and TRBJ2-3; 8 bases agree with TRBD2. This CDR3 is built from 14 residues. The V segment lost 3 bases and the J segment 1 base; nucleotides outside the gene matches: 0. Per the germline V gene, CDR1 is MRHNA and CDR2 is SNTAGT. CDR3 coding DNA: TGTGCCAGCAGTGAGACTAGCGGCACAGATACGCAGTATTTT. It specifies CASSETSGTDTQYF.

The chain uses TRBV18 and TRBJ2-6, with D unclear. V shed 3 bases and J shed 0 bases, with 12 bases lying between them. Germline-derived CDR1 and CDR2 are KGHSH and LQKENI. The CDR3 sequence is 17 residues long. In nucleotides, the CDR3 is TGTGCCAGCTCACCTGTCGCCTATGGCTCTGGGGCCAACGTCCTGACTTTC. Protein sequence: CASSPVAYGSGANVLTF. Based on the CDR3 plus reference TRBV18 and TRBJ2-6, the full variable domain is NAGVMQNPRHLVRRRGQEARLRCSPMKGHSHVYWYRQLPEEGLKFMVYLQKENIIDESGMPKERFSAEFPKEGPSILRIQQVVRGDSAAYFCASSPVAYGSGANVLTFGAGSRLTVL.

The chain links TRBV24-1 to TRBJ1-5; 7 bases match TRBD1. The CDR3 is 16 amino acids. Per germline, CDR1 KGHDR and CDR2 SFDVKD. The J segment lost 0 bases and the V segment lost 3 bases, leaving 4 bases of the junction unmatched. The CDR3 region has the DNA TGTGCCACCAGTGATAGCGGGACAGCTAGCAATCAGCCCCAGCATTTT. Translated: CATSDSGTASNQPQHF.

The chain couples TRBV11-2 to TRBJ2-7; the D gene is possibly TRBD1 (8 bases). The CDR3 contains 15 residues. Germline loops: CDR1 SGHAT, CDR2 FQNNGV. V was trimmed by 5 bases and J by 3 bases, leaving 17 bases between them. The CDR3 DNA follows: TGTGCCAGCAGCCAACAGGGGGGGGTAGGCTACGAGCAGTACTTC. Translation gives CASSQQGGVGYEQYF. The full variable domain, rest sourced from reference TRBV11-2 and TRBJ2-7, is EAGVAQSPRYKIIEKRQSVAFWCNPISGHATLYWYQQILGQGPKLLIQFQNNGVVDDSQLPKDRFSAERLKGVDSTLKIQPAKLEDSAVYLCASSQQGGVGYEQYFGPGTRLTVT.

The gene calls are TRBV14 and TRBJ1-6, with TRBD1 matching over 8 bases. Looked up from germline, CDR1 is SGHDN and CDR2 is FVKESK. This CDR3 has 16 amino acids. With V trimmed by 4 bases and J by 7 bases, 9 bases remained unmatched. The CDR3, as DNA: TGTGCCAGCAGCCCGAGACAGGGGACGGGAAATTCACCCCTCCACTTT. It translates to CASSPRQGTGNSPLHF.

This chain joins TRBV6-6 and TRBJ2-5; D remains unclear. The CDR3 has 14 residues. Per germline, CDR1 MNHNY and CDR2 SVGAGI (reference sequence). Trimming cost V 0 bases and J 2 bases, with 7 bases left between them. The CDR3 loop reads CASSYSTRQETQYF. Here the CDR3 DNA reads TGTGCCAGCAGTTACTCGACACGACAAGAGACCCAGTACTTC.

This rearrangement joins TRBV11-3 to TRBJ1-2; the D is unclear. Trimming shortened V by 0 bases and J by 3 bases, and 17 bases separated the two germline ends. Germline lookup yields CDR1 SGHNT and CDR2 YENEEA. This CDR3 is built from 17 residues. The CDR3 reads CASSLDMNSGVDYGYTF. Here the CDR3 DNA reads TGTGCCAGCAGCTTAGATATGAATAGTGGCGTTGACTATGGCTACACCTTC. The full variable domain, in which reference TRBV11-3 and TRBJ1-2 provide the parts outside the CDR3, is EAGVVQSPRYKIIEKKQPVAFWCNPISGHNTLYWYLQNLGQGPELLIRYENEEAVDDSQLPKDRFSAERLKGVDSTLKIQPAELGDSAVYLCASSLDMNSGVDYGYTFGSGTRLTVV.

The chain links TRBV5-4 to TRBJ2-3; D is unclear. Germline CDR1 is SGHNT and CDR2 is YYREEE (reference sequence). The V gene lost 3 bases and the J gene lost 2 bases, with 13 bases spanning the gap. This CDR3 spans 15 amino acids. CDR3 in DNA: TGTGCCAGCAGCTCAACGGGCTTTTTCACAGATACGCAGTATTTT. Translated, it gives CASSSTGFFTDTQYF.

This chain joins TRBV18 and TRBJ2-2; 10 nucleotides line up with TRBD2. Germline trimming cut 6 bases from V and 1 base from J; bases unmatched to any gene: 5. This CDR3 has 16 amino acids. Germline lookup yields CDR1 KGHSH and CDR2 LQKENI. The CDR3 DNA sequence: TGTGCCAGCTCCCCGACTAGCGGGCTGAACACCGGGGAGCTGTTTTTT. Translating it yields CASSPTSGLNTGELFF.

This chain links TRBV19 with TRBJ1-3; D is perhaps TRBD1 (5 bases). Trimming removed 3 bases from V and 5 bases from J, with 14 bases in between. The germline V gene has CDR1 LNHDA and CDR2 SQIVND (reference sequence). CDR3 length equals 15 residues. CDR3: CASSIAAGQRNTIYF. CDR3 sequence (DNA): TGTGCCAGTAGTATTGCGGCAGGGCAAAGAAACACCATATATTTT.

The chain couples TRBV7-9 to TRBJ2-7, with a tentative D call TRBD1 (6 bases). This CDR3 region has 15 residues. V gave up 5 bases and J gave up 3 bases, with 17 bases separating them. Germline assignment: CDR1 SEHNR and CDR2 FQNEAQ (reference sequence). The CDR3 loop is CASSLSGQPRYEQYF. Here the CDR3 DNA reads TGTGCCAGCAGCCTATCCGGACAGCCCCGCTACGAGCAGTACTTC.

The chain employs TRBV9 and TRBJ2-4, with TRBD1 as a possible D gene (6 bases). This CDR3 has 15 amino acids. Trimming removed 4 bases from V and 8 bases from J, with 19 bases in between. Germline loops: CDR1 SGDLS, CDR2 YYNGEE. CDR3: CASSSELGRGYIQYF. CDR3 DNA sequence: TGTGCCAGCAGCAGTGAACTGGGCAGGGGATACATTCAGTACTTC. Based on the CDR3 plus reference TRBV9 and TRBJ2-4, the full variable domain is DSGVTQTPKHLITATGQRVTLRCSPRSGDLSVYWYQQSLDQGLQFLIQYYNGEERAKGNILERFSAQQFPDLHSELNLSSLELGDSALYFCASSSELGRGYIQYFGAGTRLSVL.

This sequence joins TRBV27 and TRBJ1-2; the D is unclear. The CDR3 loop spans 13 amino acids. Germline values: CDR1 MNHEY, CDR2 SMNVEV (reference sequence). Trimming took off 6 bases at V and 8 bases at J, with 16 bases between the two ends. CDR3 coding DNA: TGTGCCAGCAGCCGGAGCGCCGCCGGGGGCTACACCTTC. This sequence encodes CASSRSAAGGYTF.

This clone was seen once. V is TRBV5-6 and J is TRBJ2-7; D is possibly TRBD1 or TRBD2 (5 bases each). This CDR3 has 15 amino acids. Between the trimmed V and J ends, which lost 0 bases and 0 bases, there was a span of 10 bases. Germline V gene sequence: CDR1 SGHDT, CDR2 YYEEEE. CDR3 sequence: CASSLAGQNSYEQYF. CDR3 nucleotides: TGTGCCAGCAGCTTGGCGGGGCAGAACTCCTACGAGCAGTACTTC.

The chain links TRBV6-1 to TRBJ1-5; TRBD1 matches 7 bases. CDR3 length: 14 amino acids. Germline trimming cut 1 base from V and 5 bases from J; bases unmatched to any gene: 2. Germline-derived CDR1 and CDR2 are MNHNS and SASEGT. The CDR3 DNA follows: TGTGCCAGCAGTGAAGGAGGGACAGATCAGCCCCAGCATTTT. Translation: CASSEGGTDQPQHF.

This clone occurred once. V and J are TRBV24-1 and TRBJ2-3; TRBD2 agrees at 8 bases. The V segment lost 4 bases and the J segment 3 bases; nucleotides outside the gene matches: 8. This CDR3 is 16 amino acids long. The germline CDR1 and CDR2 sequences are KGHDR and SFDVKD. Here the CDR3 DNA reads TGTGCCACCAGTGACCCCATAGCGGGACGGACAGATACGCAGTATTTT. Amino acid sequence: CATSDPIAGRTDTQYF.

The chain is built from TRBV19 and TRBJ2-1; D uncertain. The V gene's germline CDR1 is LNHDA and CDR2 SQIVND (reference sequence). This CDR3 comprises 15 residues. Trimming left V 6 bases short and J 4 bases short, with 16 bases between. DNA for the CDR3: TGTGCCAGTAGACCTTCGCCCCCCCCGTACAATGAGCAGTTCTTC. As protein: CASRPSPPPYNEQFF.

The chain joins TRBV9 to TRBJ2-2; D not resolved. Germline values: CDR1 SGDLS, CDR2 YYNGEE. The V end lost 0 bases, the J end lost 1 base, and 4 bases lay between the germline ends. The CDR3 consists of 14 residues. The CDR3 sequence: CASSVGLNTGELFF. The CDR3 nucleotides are TGTGCCAGCAGCGTAGGGCTGAACACCGGGGAGCTGTTTTTT.

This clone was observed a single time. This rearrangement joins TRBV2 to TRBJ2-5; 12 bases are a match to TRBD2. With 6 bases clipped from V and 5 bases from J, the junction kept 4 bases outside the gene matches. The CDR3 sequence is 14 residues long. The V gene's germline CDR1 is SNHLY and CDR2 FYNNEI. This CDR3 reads CASSAGTSGETQYF. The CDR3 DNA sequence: TGTGCCAGCAGCGCCGGGACTAGCGGGGAGACCCAGTACTTC. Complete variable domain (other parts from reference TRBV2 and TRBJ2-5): EPEVTQTPSHQVTQMGQEVILRCVPISNHLYFYWYRQILGQKVEFLVSFYNNEISEKSEIFDDQFSVERPDGSNFTLKIRSTKLEDSAMYFCASSAGTSGETQYFGPGTRLLVL.

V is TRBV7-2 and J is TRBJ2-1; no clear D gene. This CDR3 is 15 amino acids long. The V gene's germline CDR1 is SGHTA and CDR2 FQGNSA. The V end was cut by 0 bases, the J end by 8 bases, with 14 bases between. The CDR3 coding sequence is TGTGCCAGCAGCTTAGCATCAGCCGCGGCGCATGAGCAGTTCTTC. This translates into CASSLASAAAHEQFF. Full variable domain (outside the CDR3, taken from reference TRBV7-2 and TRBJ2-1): GAGVSQSPSNKVTEKGKDVELRCDPISGHTALYWYRQSLGQGLEFLIYFQGNSAPDKSGLPSDRFSAERTGGSVSTLTIQRTQQEDSAVYLCASSLASAAAHEQFFGPGTRLTVL.

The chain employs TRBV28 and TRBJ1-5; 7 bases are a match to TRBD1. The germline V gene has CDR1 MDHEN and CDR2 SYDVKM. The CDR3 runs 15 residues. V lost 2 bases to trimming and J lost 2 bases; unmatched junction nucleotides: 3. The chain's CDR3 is CASSLDRAGNQPQHF. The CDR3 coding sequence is TGTGCCAGCAGTTTAGACAGGGCGGGCAATCAGCCCCAGCATTTT.

CDR3 region: CASSQGRWNTEAFF. The CDR3 bases are TGTGCCAGCAGCCAAGGTCGGTGGAACACTGAAGCTTTCTTT. The chain couples TRBV3-1 (or the pseudogene TRBV3-2) to TRBJ1-1; D is undetermined. Trimming cost V 1 base and J 1 base, with 7 bases left between them. CDR3 length: 14 residues. Germline V gene data show CDR1 as LGHDT and CDR2 as YNNKEL (reference sequence).

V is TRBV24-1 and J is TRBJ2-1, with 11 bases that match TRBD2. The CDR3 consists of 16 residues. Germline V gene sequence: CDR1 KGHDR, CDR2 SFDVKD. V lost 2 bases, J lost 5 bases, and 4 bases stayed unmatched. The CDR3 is CATSDYGTSGNNEQFF. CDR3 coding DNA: TGTGCCACCAGTGATTATGGGACTAGCGGAAACAATGAGCAGTTCTTC.

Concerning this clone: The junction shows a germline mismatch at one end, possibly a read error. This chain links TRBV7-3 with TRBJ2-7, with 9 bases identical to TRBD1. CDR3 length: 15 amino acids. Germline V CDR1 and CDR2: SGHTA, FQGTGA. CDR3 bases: TGTGCCAGCAGCTTACCCTCGATACCCGGGACAGGGCATTGCTTC. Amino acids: CASSLPSIPGTGHCF.